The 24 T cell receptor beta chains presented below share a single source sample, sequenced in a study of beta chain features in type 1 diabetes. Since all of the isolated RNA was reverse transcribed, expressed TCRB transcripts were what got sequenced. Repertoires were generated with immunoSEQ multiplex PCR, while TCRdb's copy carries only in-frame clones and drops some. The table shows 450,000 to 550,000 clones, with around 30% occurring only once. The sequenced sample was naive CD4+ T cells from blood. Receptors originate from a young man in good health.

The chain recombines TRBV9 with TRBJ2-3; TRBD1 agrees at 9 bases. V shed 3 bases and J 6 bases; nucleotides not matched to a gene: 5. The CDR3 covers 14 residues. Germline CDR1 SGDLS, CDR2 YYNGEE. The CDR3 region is CASSARTGADTQYF. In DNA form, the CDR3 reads TGTGCCAGCAGCGCCAGGACAGGGGCTGATACGCAGTATTTT. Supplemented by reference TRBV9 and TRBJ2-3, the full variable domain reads DSGVTQTPKHLITATGQRVTLRCSPRSGDLSVYWYQQSLDQGLQFLIQYYNGEERAKGNILERFSAQQFPDLHSELNLSSLELGDSALYFCASSARTGADTQYFGPGTRLTVL.

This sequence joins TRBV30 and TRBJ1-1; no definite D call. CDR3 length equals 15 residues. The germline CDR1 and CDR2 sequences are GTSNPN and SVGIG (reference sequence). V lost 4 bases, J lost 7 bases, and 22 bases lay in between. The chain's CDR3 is CAWTWKTALTIEAFF. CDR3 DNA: TGTGCCTGGACCTGGAAAACAGCGTTAACGATTGAAGCTTTCTTT.

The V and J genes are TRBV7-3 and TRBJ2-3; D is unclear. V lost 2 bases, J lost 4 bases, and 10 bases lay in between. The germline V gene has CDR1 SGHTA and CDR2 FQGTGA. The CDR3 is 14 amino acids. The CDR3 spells CASSLRAPADTQYF. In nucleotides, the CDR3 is TGTGCCAGCAGCTTACGGGCGCCCGCAGATACGCAGTATTTT.

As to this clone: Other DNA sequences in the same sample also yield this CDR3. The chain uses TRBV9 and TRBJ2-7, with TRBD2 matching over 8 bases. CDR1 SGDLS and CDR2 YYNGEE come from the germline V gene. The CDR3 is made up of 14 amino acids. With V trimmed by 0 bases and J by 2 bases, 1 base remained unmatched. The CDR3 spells CASSVAGGPYEQYF. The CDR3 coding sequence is TGTGCCAGCAGCGTAGCGGGAGGGCCCTACGAGCAGTACTTC.

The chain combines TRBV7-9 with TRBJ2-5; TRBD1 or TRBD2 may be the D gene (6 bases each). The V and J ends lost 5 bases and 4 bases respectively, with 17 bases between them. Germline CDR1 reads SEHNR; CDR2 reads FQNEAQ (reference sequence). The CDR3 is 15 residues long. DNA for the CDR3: TGTGCCAGCAGCCCCCCTCGGGGGCTCGGAGAGACCCAGTACTTC. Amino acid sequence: CASSPPRGLGETQYF.

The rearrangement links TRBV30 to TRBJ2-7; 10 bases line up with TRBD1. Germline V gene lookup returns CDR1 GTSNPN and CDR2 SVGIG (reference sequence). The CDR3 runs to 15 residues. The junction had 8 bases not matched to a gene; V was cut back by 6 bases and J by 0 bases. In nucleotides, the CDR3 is TGTGCCTGCTTACCCCGGGACAGGGGCTCCTACGAGCAGTACTTC. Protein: CACLPRDRGSYEQYF.

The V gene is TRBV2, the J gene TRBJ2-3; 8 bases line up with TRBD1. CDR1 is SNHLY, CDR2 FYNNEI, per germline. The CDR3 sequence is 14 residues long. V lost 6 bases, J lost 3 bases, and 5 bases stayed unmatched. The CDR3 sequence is CASRARDRTDTQYF. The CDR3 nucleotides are TGTGCCAGCAGGGCCCGGGACAGGACAGATACGCAGTATTTT.

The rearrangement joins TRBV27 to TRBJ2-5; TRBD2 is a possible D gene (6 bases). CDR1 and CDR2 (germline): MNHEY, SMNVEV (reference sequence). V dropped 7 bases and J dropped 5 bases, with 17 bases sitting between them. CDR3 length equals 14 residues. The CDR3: CASTLRLAKETQYF. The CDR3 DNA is TGTGCCAGCACTCTGAGGCTAGCGAAGGAGACCCAGTACTTC.

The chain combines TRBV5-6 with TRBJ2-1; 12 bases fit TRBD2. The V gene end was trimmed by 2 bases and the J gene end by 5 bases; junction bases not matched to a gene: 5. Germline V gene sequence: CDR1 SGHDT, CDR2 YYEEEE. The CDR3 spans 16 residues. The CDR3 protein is CASSFFGLAGHNEQFF. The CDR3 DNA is TGTGCCAGCAGCTTCTTCGGACTAGCGGGACACAATGAGCAGTTCTTC.

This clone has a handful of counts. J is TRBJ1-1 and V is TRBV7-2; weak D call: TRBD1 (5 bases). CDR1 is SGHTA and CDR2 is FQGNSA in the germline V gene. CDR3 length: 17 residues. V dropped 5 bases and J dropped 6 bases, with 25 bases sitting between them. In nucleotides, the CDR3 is TGTGCCAGCAGCCCGGGGCCAGGCACATTCATGGGGTCTGAAGCTTTCTTT. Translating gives CASSPGPGTFMGSEAFF.

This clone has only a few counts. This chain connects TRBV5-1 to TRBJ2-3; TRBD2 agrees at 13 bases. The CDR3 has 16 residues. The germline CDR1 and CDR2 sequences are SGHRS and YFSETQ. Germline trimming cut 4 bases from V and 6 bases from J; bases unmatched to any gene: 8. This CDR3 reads CASSPGLAGLGDTQYF. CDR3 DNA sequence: TGCGCCAGCAGCCCGGGACTAGCGGGACTAGGCGATACGCAGTATTTT.

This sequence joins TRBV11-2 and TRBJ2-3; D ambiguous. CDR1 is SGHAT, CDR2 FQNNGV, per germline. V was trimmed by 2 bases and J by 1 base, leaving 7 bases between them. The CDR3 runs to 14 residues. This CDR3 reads CASSLQLGTDTQYF. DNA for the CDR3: TGTGCCAGCAGCTTACAGCTTGGCACAGATACGCAGTATTTT.

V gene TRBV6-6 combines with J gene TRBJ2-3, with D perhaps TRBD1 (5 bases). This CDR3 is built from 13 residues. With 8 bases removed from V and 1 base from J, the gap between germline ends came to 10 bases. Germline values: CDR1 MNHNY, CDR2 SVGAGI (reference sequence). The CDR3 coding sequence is TGTGCCAGCTTCAGGGCCGGCACAGATACGCAGTATTTT. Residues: CASFRAGTDTQYF.

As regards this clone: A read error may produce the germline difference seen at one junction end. The CDR3 DNA is TGTGCCGGCAGCGTCACGCCGGGTACGCAGTATTTT. Amino acid sequence: CAGSVTPGTQYF. The chain couples TRBV9 to TRBJ2-3; D remains unclear. The CDR3 sequence is 12 residues long. From germline, CDR1 is SGDLS and CDR2 YYNGEE.

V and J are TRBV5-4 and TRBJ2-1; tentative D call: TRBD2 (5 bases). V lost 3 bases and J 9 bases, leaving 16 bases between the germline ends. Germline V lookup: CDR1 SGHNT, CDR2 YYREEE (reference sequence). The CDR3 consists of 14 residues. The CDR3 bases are TGTGCCAGCAGCTCGGCCCCTACTAGTGCTGAGCAGTTCTTC. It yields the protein CASSSAPTSAEQFF.

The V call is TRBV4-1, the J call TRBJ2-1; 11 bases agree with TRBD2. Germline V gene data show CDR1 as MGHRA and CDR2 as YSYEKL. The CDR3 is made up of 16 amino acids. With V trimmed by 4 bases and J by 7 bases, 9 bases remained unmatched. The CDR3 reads CASSLGLAGGENEQFF. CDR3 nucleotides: TGCGCCAGCAGCCTTGGACTAGCGGGCGGTGAAAATGAGCAGTTCTTC.

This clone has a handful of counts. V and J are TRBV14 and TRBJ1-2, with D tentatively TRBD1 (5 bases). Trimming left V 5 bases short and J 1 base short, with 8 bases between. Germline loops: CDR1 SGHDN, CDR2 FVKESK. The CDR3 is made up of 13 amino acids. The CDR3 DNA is TGTGCCAGCAGCGTTGACAGTAACTATGGCTACACCTTC. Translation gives CASSVDSNYGYTF.

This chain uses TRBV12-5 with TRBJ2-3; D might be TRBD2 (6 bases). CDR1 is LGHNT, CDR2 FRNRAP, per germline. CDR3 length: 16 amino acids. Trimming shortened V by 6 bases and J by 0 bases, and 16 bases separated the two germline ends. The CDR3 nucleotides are TGTGCTAGTGGCCCAGCCCTAGCGACTAGCACAGATACGCAGTATTTT. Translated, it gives CASGPALATSTDTQYF.

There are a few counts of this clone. The DNA of the CDR3 is TGCAGCGTCGTAGCGGGAGCCAATGAGCAGTTCTTC. Amino acid sequence: CSVVAGANEQFF. The gene calls are TRBV29-1 and TRBJ2-1; the match to TRBD2 covers 9 bases. From germline, CDR1 is SQVTM and CDR2 ANQGSEA. The CDR3 spans 12 residues. The J segment lost 6 bases and the V segment lost 6 bases, leaving 3 bases of the junction unmatched.

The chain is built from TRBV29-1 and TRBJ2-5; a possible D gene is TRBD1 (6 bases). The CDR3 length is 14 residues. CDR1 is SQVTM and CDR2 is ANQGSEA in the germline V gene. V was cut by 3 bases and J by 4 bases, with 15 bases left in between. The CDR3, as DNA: TGCAGCGTTGACAGGGGACGGGGCGGAGAGACCCAGTACTTC. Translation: CSVDRGRGGETQYF. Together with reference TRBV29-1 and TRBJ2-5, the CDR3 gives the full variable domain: SAVISQKPSRDICQRGTSLTIQCQVDSQVTMMFWYRQQPGQSLTLIATANQGSEATYESGFVIDKFPISRPNLTFSTLTVSNMSPEDSSIYLCSVDRGRGGETQYFGPGTRLLVL.

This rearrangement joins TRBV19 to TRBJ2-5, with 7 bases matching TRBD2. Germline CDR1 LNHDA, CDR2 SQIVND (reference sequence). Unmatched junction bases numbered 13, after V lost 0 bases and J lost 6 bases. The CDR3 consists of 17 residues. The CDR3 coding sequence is TGTGCCAGTAGTATAGATGCGGCTAGCGGCCTCAGGAAGACCCAGTACTTC. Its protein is CASSIDAASGLRKTQYF.

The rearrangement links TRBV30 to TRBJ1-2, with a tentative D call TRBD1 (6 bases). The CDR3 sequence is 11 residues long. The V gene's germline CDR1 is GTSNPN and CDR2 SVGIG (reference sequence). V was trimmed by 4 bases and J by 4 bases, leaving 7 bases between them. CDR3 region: CAWNRAYGYTF. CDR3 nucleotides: TGTGCCTGGAACAGGGCCTATGGCTACACCTTC.

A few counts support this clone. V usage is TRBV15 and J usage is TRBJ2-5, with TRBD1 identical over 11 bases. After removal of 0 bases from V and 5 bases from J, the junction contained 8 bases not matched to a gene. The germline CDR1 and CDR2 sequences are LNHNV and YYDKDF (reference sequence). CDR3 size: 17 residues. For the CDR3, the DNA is TGTGCCACCAGCAGAGATCCCTGGACAGGGGGCGAGGAGACCCAGTACTTC. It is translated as CATSRDPWTGGEETQYF.

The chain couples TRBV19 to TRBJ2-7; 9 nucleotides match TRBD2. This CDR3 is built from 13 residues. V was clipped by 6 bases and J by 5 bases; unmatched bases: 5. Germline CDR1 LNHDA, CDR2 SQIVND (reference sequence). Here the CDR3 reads CASRREGRNEQYF. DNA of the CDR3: TGTGCCAGTAGGCGGGAGGGCCGGAACGAGCAGTACTTC.